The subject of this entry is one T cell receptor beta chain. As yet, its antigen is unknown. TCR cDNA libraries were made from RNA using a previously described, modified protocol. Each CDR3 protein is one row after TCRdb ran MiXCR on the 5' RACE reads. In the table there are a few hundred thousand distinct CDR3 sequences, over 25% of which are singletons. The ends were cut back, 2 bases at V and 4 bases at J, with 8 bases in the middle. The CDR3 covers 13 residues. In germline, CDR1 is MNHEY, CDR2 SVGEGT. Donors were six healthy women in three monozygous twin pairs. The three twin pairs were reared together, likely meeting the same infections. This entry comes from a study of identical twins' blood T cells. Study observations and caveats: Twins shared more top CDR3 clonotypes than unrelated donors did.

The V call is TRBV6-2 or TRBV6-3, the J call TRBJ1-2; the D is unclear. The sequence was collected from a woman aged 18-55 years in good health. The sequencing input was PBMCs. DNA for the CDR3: TGTGCCAGCAGTTACGAGGTGAGCTATGGCTACACCTTC. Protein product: CASSYEVSYGYTF.